These T cell receptor beta chains were read from a single sample in a study of blood T cell repertoires in COVID-19. Some clones are missing from TCRdb's copy, which holds only in-frame ones; the method was immunoSEQ multiplex PCR. The table lists 55,000 to 70,000 clones, about 91% of them singletons. Sequencing was done on a sample of peripheral blood. The receptor set was obtained from a man between 40 and 49 years old with COVID-19, enrolled during active disease. CDR3s include the opening cysteine and the closing phenylalanine or tryptophan. D genes are given only for firm matches. Part of the rows lack a size; the others show once, few, many or a class for expanded clones.

size: once
J: TRBJ2-7
D: TRBD1
V: TRBV3-1/TRBV3-2
CDR3: CASSPRQGAYEQYF
DNA: TGTGCCAGCAGCCCACGACAGGGAGCCTACGAGCAGTACTTC

size: -
J: TRBJ2-5
D: -
V: TRBV12-5
CDR3: CASGTYREETQYF
DNA: TGTGCTAGTGGTACCTACAGAGAAGAGACCCAGTACTTC

size: -
J: TRBJ2-2
D: -
V: TRBV29-1
CDR3: CSVESGVRTGELFF
DNA: TGCAGCGTTGAGTCAGGGGTGAGGACCGGGGAGCTGTTTTTT

size: -
J: TRBJ2-1
D: -
V: TRBV29-1
CDR3: CSVERAGEQFF
DNA: TGCAGCGTTGAACGAGCGGGTGAGCAGTTCTTC

size: -
J: TRBJ2-6
D: -
V: TRBV5-4
CDR3: CASSRPGAGANVLTF
DNA: TGTGCCAGCAGTCGTCCGGGGGCTGGGGCCAACGTCCTGACTTTC

size: -
J: TRBJ1-2
D: -
V: TRBV21-1
CDR3: CASNRQGDGYTF
DNA: TGTGCCAGCAACCGACAGGGCGACGGCTACACCTTC

size: -
J: TRBJ2-4
D: -
V: TRBV5-1
CDR3: CASSLERPDSIAKNIQYF
DNA: TGCGCCAGCAGCTTGGAGCGGCCAGACTCCATAGCCAAAAACATTCAGTACTTC

size: -
J: TRBJ1-1
D: -
V: TRBV5-1
CDR3: CATSTGNSNTEAFF
DNA: TGCGCCACCTCTACAGGGAACTCGAACACTGAAGCTTTCTTT

size: -
J: TRBJ1-5
D: TRBD1
V: TRBV18
CDR3: CASSLYSAGGGQPQHF
DNA: TGTGCCAGCTCACTCTACTCGGCAGGGGGCGGACAGCCCCAGCATTTT

size: -
J: TRBJ2-7
D: -
V: TRBV30
CDR3: CAWGLYEQYF
DNA: TGTGCCTGGGGCCTCTACGAGCAGTACTTC

size: -
J: TRBJ2-7
D: TRBD2
V: TRBV2
CDR3: CASSEMGLRGDEQYF
DNA: TGTGCCAGCAGTGAAATGGGCCTTCGGGGGGACGAGCAGTACTTC

size: once
J: TRBJ1-2
D: -
V: TRBV10-3
CDR3: CASSKRGGDGLYGYTF
DNA: TGTGCCTCCTCAAAACGAGGGGGTGACGGGTTATATGGCTACACCTTC

size: -
J: TRBJ2-1
D: -
V: TRBV9
CDR3: CASSATGQNNEQFF
DNA: TGTGCCAGCAGCGCAACCGGACAGAACAATGAGCAGTTCTTC

size: -
J: TRBJ2-1
D: TRBD2
V: TRBV11-2
CDR3: CASSISGGAYNEQFF
DNA: TGTGCCAGCAGTATTAGCGGGGGAGCTTACAATGAGCAGTTCTTC

size: -
J: TRBJ1-5
D: TRBD1
V: TRBV28
CDR3: CASSPLHSGGHQPQHF
DNA: TGTGCCAGCAGTCCACTTCACTCAGGGGGCCATCAGCCCCAGCATTTT

size: -
J: TRBJ1-2
D: -
V: TRBV18
CDR3: CASSKNREGGYTF
DNA: TGTGCCAGCTCAAAAAACAGGGAGGGAGGCTACACCTTC

size: -
J: TRBJ2-2
D: -
V: TRBV18
CDR3: CASSPPAQGEAGELFF
DNA: TGTGCCAGCTCACCACCGGCCCAGGGTGAGGCCGGGGAGCTGTTTTTT

size: -
J: TRBJ2-2
D: -
V: TRBV5-1
CDR3: CASSLGLAGTGELFF
DNA: TGCGCCAGCAGCTTGGGCCTAGCTGGAACCGGGGAGCTGTTTTTT

size: -
J: TRBJ1-1
D: -
V: TRBV5-1
CDR3: CASSPEIRNTEAFF
DNA: TGCGCCAGCAGCCCCGAGATAAGGAACACTGAAGCTTTCTTT

size: -
J: TRBJ1-3
D: -
V: TRBV5-1
CDR3: CASSFTSPGDPGNTIYF
DNA: TGCGCCAGCAGCTTCACTTCTCCGGGGGATCCTGGAAACACCATATATTTT

size: -
J: TRBJ2-5
D: -
V: TRBV7-9
CDR3: CASRAGIAQETQYF
DNA: TGTGCCAGCAGGGCGGGTATTGCCCAAGAGACCCAGTACTTC

size: -
J: TRBJ2-5
D: -
V: TRBV5-5
CDR3: CASSLGGLGQETQYF
DNA: TGTGCCAGCAGCTTGGGGGGACTGGGGCAAGAGACCCAGTACTTC

size: -
J: TRBJ2-5
D: TRBD1
V: TRBV5-1
CDR3: CASTRQGQETQYF
DNA: TGCGCCAGCACCCGACAGGGGCAAGAGACCCAGTACTTC

size: -
J: TRBJ2-3
D: TRBD2
V: TRBV7-9
CDR3: CASKTSGTDVADTQYF
DNA: TGTGCCAGCAAGACTAGCGGGACCGACGTGGCAGATACGCAGTATTTT

size: -
J: TRBJ1-1
D: TRBD1
V: TRBV18
CDR3: CASSRDRGPSNTEAFF
DNA: TGTGCCAGCTCTCGTGACAGGGGGCCGTCGAACACTGAAGCTTTCTTT

size: -
J: TRBJ2-5
D: -
V: TRBV6-5
CDR3: CASRRSGGETQYF
DNA: TGTGCCAGCAGGCGATCCGGAGGAGAGACCCAGTACTTC

size: -
J: TRBJ2-2
D: -
V: TRBV12-3/TRBV12-4
CDR3: CASSFSSRELFF
DNA: TGTGCCAGCAGTTTTTCCTCCCGGGAGCTGTTTTTT

size: -
J: TRBJ1-5
D: -
V: TRBV3-1/TRBV3-2
CDR3: CASSPSGGNQPQHF
DNA: TGTGCCAGCAGCCCAAGTGGAGGCAATCAGCCCCAGCATTTT

size: -
J: TRBJ1-1
D: -
V: TRBV6-5
CDR3: CASSAEEGRATEAFF
DNA: TGTGCCAGCAGCGCAGAGGAGGGCCGGGCCACTGAAGCTTTCTTT

size: -
J: TRBJ1-6
D: TRBD1
V: TRBV7-9
CDR3: CASSLAGTGDNSPLHF
DNA: TGTGCCAGCAGCTTAGCAGGGACAGGCGACAATTCACCCCTCCACTTT

size: -
J: TRBJ1-2
D: TRBD1
V: TRBV27
CDR3: CASSNRDRTDGYTF
DNA: TGTGCCAGCAGTAACCGGGACAGGACCGATGGCTACACCTTC

size: -
J: TRBJ2-2
D: -
V: TRBV6-5
CDR3: CASSYKPTTGELFF
DNA: TGTGCCAGCAGTTATAAGCCCACCACCGGGGAGCTGTTTTTT

size: -
J: TRBJ1-4
D: -
V: TRBV3-1/TRBV3-2
CDR3: CASSQAQGGEKLFF
DNA: TGTGCCAGCAGCCAAGCGCAGGGAGGAGAAAAACTGTTTTTT

size: -
J: TRBJ1-1
D: TRBD1
V: TRBV5-1
CDR3: CASSTGTGGSTEAFF
DNA: TGCGCCAGCAGCACTGGGACAGGAGGCAGCACTGAAGCTTTCTTT

size: -
J: TRBJ2-7
D: TRBD1
V: TRBV20-1
CDR3: CSASATPGTGAYEQYF
DNA: TGCAGTGCTAGTGCCACTCCCGGGACAGGGGCCTACGAGCAGTACTTC

size: -
J: TRBJ2-5
D: TRBD1
V: TRBV28
CDR3: CATRQGGKTQYF
DNA: TGTGCCACCCGACAGGGGGGAAAGACCCAGTACTTC

size: -
J: TRBJ2-7
D: -
V: TRBV2
CDR3: CASSEGQVSSYEQYF
DNA: TGTGCCAGCAGTGAAGGGCAGGTTAGCTCCTACGAGCAGTACTTC

size: -
J: TRBJ2-3
D: -
V: TRBV5-6
CDR3: CASSFQGTIAHTQYF
DNA: TGTGCCAGCAGCTTTCAGGGGACCATCGCACATACGCAGTATTTT

size: -
J: TRBJ2-4
D: TRBD1
V: TRBV2
CDR3: CASRTDRGNIQYF
DNA: TGTGCCAGCAGGACCGACAGGGGGAACATTCAGTACTTC

size: -
J: TRBJ2-1
D: -
V: TRBV5-1
CDR3: CASSYQGEAFNEQFF
DNA: TGCGCCAGCAGCTATCAGGGTGAGGCGTTCAATGAGCAGTTCTTC

size: -
J: TRBJ2-7
D: -
V: TRBV5-6
CDR3: CASSLKVRVYEQYF
DNA: TGTGCCAGCAGCTTGAAAGTCAGGGTTTACGAGCAGTACTTC

size: -
J: TRBJ1-5
D: -
V: TRBV10-2
CDR3: CASTEGGNQPQHF
DNA: TGCGCCAGCACGGAAGGAGGGAATCAGCCCCAGCATTTT

size: -
J: TRBJ2-6
D: TRBD1
V: TRBV29-1
CDR3: CSVYPGTGGSGANVLTF
DNA: TGCAGCGTTTATCCCGGGACAGGGGGCTCTGGGGCCAACGTCCTGACTTTC

size: -
J: TRBJ2-1
D: TRBD1
V: TRBV9
CDR3: CASSVGGTGSYNEQFF
DNA: TGTGCCAGCAGCGTAGGGGGGACAGGATCCTACAATGAGCAGTTCTTC

size: once
J: TRBJ2-3
D: -
V: TRBV3-1/TRBV3-2
CDR3: CASSKLRGATDTQYF
DNA: TGTGCCAGCAGCAAACTTCGGGGGGCCACAGATACGCAGTATTTT

size: -
J: TRBJ2-1
D: -
V: TRBV3-1/TRBV3-2
CDR3: CASSQDRGIWNEQFF
DNA: TGTGCCAGCAGCCAAGATAGGGGAATATGGAATGAGCAGTTCTTC

size: -
J: TRBJ2-2
D: TRBD1
V: TRBV28
CDR3: CALGRGSGELFF
DNA: TGTGCCTTGGGCAGGGGGTCCGGGGAGCTGTTTTTT

size: -
J: TRBJ1-2
D: TRBD1
V: TRBV27
CDR3: CASKGTDGYTF
DNA: TGTGCCAGCAAGGGGACAGATGGCTACACCTTC

size: -
J: TRBJ1-1
D: TRBD1
V: TRBV6-5
CDR3: CASSYSRDRPEAFF
DNA: TGTGCCAGCAGTTACTCACGGGACAGACCTGAAGCTTTCTTT

size: -
J: TRBJ1-6
D: TRBD1
V: TRBV5-1
CDR3: CASSLGQGESPLHF
DNA: TGCGCCAGCAGCTTGGGGCAGGGGGAATCACCCCTCCACTTT